This T cell receptor (beta chain) was identified in a study of T cells in Graves' hyperthyroidism and ophthalmopathy. Germline values: CDR1 MDHEN, CDR2 SYDVKM. The CDR3 length is 13 residues. Trimming took 3 bases from V and 1 from J, leaving 7 bases between them. Template material for amplifying TCR beta CDR3 regions consisted of RNA transcripts. RT-PCR in the first round (using the HTBI primer set) targeted the TCR CDR3. TCRdb used MiXCR to reprocess the multiplex PCR reads, holding one entry per CDR3 protein. The sample lists under 650,000 distinct CDR3 sequences; around 15% were seen once. This clonotype was counted ten times or more.

Input material: blood. The chain has TRBV28 and TRBJ2-7; unclear D gene. This clonotype was obtained from a woman aged 30 to 39 with Graves' hyperthyroidism. In nucleotides, the CDR3 is TGTGCCAGCAGTTTGGGATGGTCCTACGAGCAGTACTTC. Translating gives CASSLGWSYEQYF. The full variable domain, completed using reference TRBV28 and TRBJ2-7, is DVKVTQSSRYLVKRTGEKVFLECVQDMDHENMFWYRQDPGLGLRLIYFSYDVKMKEKGDIPEGYSVSREKKERFSLILESASTNQTSMYLCASSLGWSYEQYFGPGTRLTVT.